The entry below describes one T cell receptor (beta chain). This sample was taken from a study of blood T cell repertoires in COVID-19. Whole-study context: Acute and convalescent COVID-19 specimens originated in the United States, Italy and Spain.

Trimming stripped 4 bases from V and 5 bases from J, with 8 bases between. Germline-derived CDR1 and CDR2 are ENHRY and SYGVKD. This CDR3 region has 13 residues. Clones were read by immunoSEQ multiplex PCR, and TCRdb kept only the in-frame ones, dropping some. Of about 64,000 clones in the sample, 75% to 85% were seen once. V usage is TRBV10-3 and J usage is TRBJ2-2; the D gene is possibly TRBD2 (6 bases). The sample taken for sequencing was peripheral blood. The sequence derives from a human donor in a cohort sampled during active COVID-19. CDR3 sequence reads: CAISVEGTGELFF. DNA of the CDR3: TGTGCCATCAGTGTGGAGGGGACCGGGGAGCTGTTTTTT.